A single sample gave rise to the 19 T cell receptor beta chains below, sequenced in a study of cytomegalovirus exposure and HLA in healthy donors. With 60 Vbeta and 13 Jbeta primers, the PCR was carried out. Some clones are missing from TCRdb's copy, which holds only in-frame ones; the method was immunoSEQ multiplex PCR. The data contain 90,000 to 140,000 clones, around 85% of them seen just once; the ten biggest clones take up approximately 6.9%. Sequenced sample: PBMCs. The source of these receptors is a man aged 30 to 45 in good health and CMV-seropositive.

The genes are TRBV28 and TRBJ2-2; 13 bases are shared with TRBD2. Germline CDR1 is MDHEN and CDR2 is SYDVKM. Losses at the gene ends were 8 bases for V and 4 bases for J; bases not matched to a gene: 4. The CDR3 has 15 amino acids. CDR3 in DNA: TGTGCCAGCCGGACTAGCGGGGGACCCACCGGGGAGCTGTTTTTT. It translates to CASRTSGGPTGELFF.

This clone was recorded only once. The CDR3 loop reads CAWSVGAYNEQFF. The CDR3 nucleotides read TGTGCCTGGAGTGTAGGGGCCTACAATGAGCAGTTCTTC. V is TRBV30 and J is TRBJ2-1; D may be TRBD1 (5 bases). CDR1 is GTSNPN, CDR2 SVGIG, per germline (reference sequence). Trimming shortened V by 0 bases and J by 2 bases, and 5 bases separated the two germline ends. The CDR3 runs 13 residues.

This chain connects TRBV5-1 to TRBJ2-3; 8 positions agree with TRBD2. Germline V CDR1 and CDR2: SGHRS, YFSETQ. There are 16 residues in the CDR3. V shed 4 bases and J 6 bases; nucleotides not matched to a gene: 13. CDR3 sequence: CASSVPGLVRSDTQYF. DNA for the CDR3: TGCGCCAGCAGCGTACCGGGACTAGTTAGATCGGATACGCAGTATTTT.

This chain links TRBV9 with TRBJ1-6; D possibly corresponds to TRBD1 (5 bases). Trimming removed 1 base at V and 8 bases at J, with 13 bases between. Germline V lookup: CDR1 SGDLS, CDR2 YYNGEE. The length of the CDR3 is 15 residues. In DNA, the CDR3 is TGTGCCAGCAGCGTAACGTCCACGGGGGATTCACCCCTCCACTTT. Protein sequence: CASSVTSTGDSPLHF.

This sequence joins TRBV30 and TRBJ2-5; D not certain. Trimming removed 0 bases at V and 2 bases at J, with 16 bases between. This CDR3 is 16 amino acids long. Germline V gene sequence: CDR1 GTSNPN, CDR2 SVGIG (reference sequence). The DNA of the CDR3 is TGTGCCTGGAGTGTCCTGCGCCCCCTGATACAAGAGACCCAGTACTTC. Protein sequence: CAWSVLRPLIQETQYF.

This clone was counted between two and nine times. The rearrangement uses TRBV19 and TRBJ1-1, with D unclear. The CDR3 covers 14 residues. The V end lost 4 bases, the J end lost 5 bases, and 14 bases lay between the germline ends. The V gene's germline CDR1 is LNHDA and CDR2 SQIVND (reference sequence). The CDR3 loop reads CASSTSWGGTEAFF. The CDR3 DNA reads TGTGCCAGTAGTACGAGTTGGGGAGGTACTGAAGCTTTCTTT.

This clone was found a few times. This chain connects TRBV19 to TRBJ1-1, with D tentatively TRBD1 (6 bases). The CDR3 extends over 15 amino acids. Trimming removed 7 bases from V and 4 bases from J, with 19 bases in between. The germline CDR1 and CDR2 sequences are LNHDA and SQIVND (reference sequence). CDR3 residues: CASTLAGGGGTEAFF. CDR3 bases: TGTGCCAGTACCCTAGCCGGGGGGGGCGGCACTGAAGCTTTCTTT.

This chain's CDR3 is CASSLNGGVNEQFF. The DNA of the CDR3 is TGTGCCAGCAGCTTAAACGGGGGAGTAAATGAGCAGTTCTTC. The chain carries TRBV11-3 and TRBJ2-1; maybe TRBD2 (6 bases). Germline V gene sequence: CDR1 SGHNT, CDR2 YENEEA. V was trimmed by 2 bases and J by 7 bases, leaving 12 bases between them. CDR3 length equals 14 residues.

The genes are TRBV28 and TRBJ1-5; 7 bases are a match to TRBD1. There are 15 residues in the CDR3. CDR1 MDHEN and CDR2 SYDVKM come from the germline V gene. After removal of 9 bases from V and 2 bases from J, the junction contained 10 bases not matched to a gene. The CDR3: CASCSGGSGNQPQHF. The CDR3 bases are TGTGCCAGTTGTTCAGGGGGTTCGGGCAATCAGCCCCAGCATTTT.

The J gene is TRBJ2-5, the V gene TRBV4-3; possible D gene TRBD1, 6 bases. The CDR3 spans 21 residues. V dropped 4 bases and J dropped 4 bases, with 34 bases sitting between them. Germline CDR1 reads LGHNA; CDR2 reads YSLEER. The CDR3 DNA follows: TGCGCCAGCAGCCGTGATGGTCCGACAGGATGGGGGAGTGGGTTCGGAGAGACCCAGTACTTC. It encodes CASSRDGPTGWGSGFGETQYF.

V and J are TRBV5-1 and TRBJ2-5, with D unresolved. CDR3 length equals 14 residues. Per germline, CDR1 SGHRS and CDR2 YFSETQ. V was trimmed by 4 bases and J by 5 bases, leaving 15 bases between them. For the CDR3, the DNA is TGCGCCAGCAGCGATACGGCGTCCGGGGAGACCCAGTACTTC. Translating gives CASSDTASGETQYF.

The chain joins TRBV7-2 to TRBJ2-5; D call uncertain. The ends were cut back, 5 bases at V and 5 bases at J, with 12 bases in the middle. Germline CDR1 SGHTA, CDR2 FQGNSA. The CDR3 has 13 amino acids. The CDR3 sequence: CASSPRRGETQYF. For the CDR3, the DNA is TGTGCCAGCAGCCCCAGACGCGGTGAGACCCAGTACTTC.

This clone turned up a few times. The rearrangement uses TRBV27 and TRBJ2-3; 9 bases agree with TRBD2. The CDR3 is 15 amino acids. The junction had 1 base not matched to a gene; V was cut back by 2 bases and J by 1 base. Germline values: CDR1 MNHEY, CDR2 SMNVEV (reference sequence). The CDR3 DNA is TGTGCCAGCAGTTTAGGCGGGGGGGGCACAGATACGCAGTATTTT. This translates into CASSLGGGGTDTQYF.

This chain joins TRBV29-1 and TRBJ2-1, with 7 bases aligning to TRBD1. With V trimmed by 7 bases and J by 4 bases, 13 bases remained unmatched. The CDR3 spans 15 residues. Germline V gives CDR1 SQVTM, CDR2 ANQGSEA. The CDR3 region is CSASRRQGEYNEQFF. The CDR3 DNA is TGCAGCGCCTCCCGGCGGCAGGGGGAGTACAATGAGCAGTTCTTC.

The chain couples TRBV29-1 to TRBJ2-5; 8 bases agree with TRBD1. V lost 6 bases and J lost 4; bases outside the gene matches: 10. From germline, CDR1 is SQVTM and CDR2 ANQGSEA. The CDR3 is 14 residues long. Here the CDR3 reads CSVLRQGRIETQYF. CDR3 sequence (DNA): TGCAGCGTATTAAGACAGGGGAGGATAGAGACCCAGTACTTC.

This chain links TRBV28 with TRBJ1-1; a weak D match, TRBD1 (5 bases). The V end lost 7 bases, the J end lost 6 bases, and 18 bases lay between the germline ends. The CDR3 extends over 14 amino acids. Germline CDR1 and CDR2: MDHEN and SYDVKM. The CDR3 DNA is TGTGCCAGCAAGGTCGGGGGACCGGGGGCTGAAGCTTTCTTT. Amino acid sequence: CASKVGGPGAEAFF.

This clone was seen more than once but under ten times. The genes are TRBV5-4 and TRBJ2-2, with 11 bases matching TRBD2. J gave up 1 base and V 1 base, and 3 bases lay outside the gene matches. The CDR3 sequence is 17 residues long. Germline CDR1 is SGHNT and CDR2 is YYREEE (reference sequence). The CDR3 is CASSLSSGGLNTGELFF. The CDR3 bases are TGTGCCAGCAGCTTGTCTAGCGGGGGGCTGAACACCGGGGAGCTGTTTTTT. The variable domain in full, completed from reference TRBV5-4 and TRBJ2-2, reads ETGVTQSPTHLIKTRGQQVTLRCSSQSGHNTVSWYQQALGQGPQFIFQYYREEENGRGNFPPRFSGLQFPNYSSELNVNALELDDSALYLCASSLSSGGLNTGELFFGEGSRLTVL.

J is TRBJ2-1 and V is TRBV4-2; D remains unclear. Germline CDR1 LGHNA, CDR2 YNFKEQ. This CDR3 contains 16 residues. The V end lost 8 bases, the J end lost 2 bases, and 19 bases lay between the germline ends. In nucleotides, the CDR3 is TGTGCCAGCGGCGCCAACTCAGGTACCCCCTACAATGAGCAGTTCTTC. This encodes CASGANSGTPYNEQFF.

The gene calls are TRBV28 and TRBJ2-7; 8 nucleotides match TRBD1. CDR1 is MDHEN, CDR2 SYDVKM, per germline. V trimming: 6 bases; J trimming: 1 base; junction bases outside the gene matches: 11. The CDR3 is made up of 16 amino acids. The CDR3 reads CASSPTGQGASYEQYF. The CDR3 nucleotides read TGTGCCAGCAGCCCTACAGGACAGGGTGCATCCTACGAGCAGTACTTC.